This paragraph reports one T cell receptor beta chain. These data originate in a study of blood T cell repertoires in COVID-19. Study as a whole: Samples came from the United States, Italy and Spain, spanning acute and convalescent COVID-19.

This CDR3 spans 14 amino acids. V gave up 7 bases and J gave up 2 bases, with 14 bases separating them. Germline loops: CDR1 ENHRY, CDR2 SYGVKD. The study drew participants aged about 18 to 89 years from around 24 US areas. Clinical history as reported by participants underpinned cohort assignment. Donors in Cohort 3 counted as recovered after two negative PCRs, clearance, or symptom resolution. Profiled with immunoSEQ multiplex PCR; TCRdb holds only in-frame clones, not every one. The repertoire holds about 270,000 clones, with roughly nine tenths as singletons. This clonotype was obtained from an older woman who had recovered from COVID-19. The chain has TRBV10-3 and TRBJ1-1; a possible D gene is TRBD1 (6 bases). The sequenced material came from PBMCs or T cells enriched from blood (not recorded which). The CDR3, as DNA: TGTGCCATCACACCGGACAGAGTAAACACTGAAGCTTTCTTT. This codes for CAITPDRVNTEAFF.